This T cell receptor (beta chain) came from a study of blood T cell repertoires in COVID-19. Methods used by the authors: By means of reference gene primer amplification, nucleated cell counts were estimated. Clones were read by immunoSEQ multiplex PCR, and TCRdb kept only the in-frame ones, dropping some. V, J and clone size are those of that table, while D and trimming were read from the DNA. The sample holds around 290,000 clones, about 89% seen once. The age range of participants was about 18 to 100 years, with residence in about two dozen US areas. Assignments of participants to cohorts depended upon their own reported clinical history. This clone is a singleton in its sample. This CDR3 has 15 residues. V lost 2 bases to trimming and J lost 9 bases, with 14 bases between them. Per the germline V gene, CDR1 is MDHEN and CDR2 is SYDVKM.

Source material: PBMCs or T cells enriched from blood (not recorded which). The rearrangement joins TRBV28 to TRBJ1-6; possible D gene TRBD1, 6 bases. The sequence came from a woman between 18 and 29 years old who had recovered from COVID-19. The CDR3 DNA sequence: TGTGCCAGCAGTTTAGGTGGGGGCTGGGGTTCACCCCTCCACTTT. Protein product: CASSLGGGWGSPLHF.